The 20 T cell receptor beta chains presented below share a single source sample, sequenced in a study of shared clonotypes between healthy human individuals. Profiled with immunoSEQ multiplex PCR; TCRdb holds only in-frame clones, not every one. This table has millions of clones, roughly 93% appearing once. The source material was naive CD4+ T cells from PBMCs. Subset of the sample: CD45RA+ positively selected. All receptors come from a man aged 18 to 30 in good health. Some clones in this sample may be carry-over from other donors' samples.

The rearrangement links TRBV7-8 to TRBJ2-4, with 7 bases lining up with TRBD2. This CDR3 has 16 residues. V gave up 4 bases and J gave up 6 bases; unmatched junction bases: 12. CDR1 is SGHVS, CDR2 FQNEAQ, per germline. CDR3 amino acids: CASSSSPGGSGNIQYF. The CDR3 DNA reads as TGTGCCAGCAGCTCCTCCCCGGGCGGGAGCGGAAACATTCAGTACTTC.

V is TRBV5-6 and J is TRBJ2-3; 7 nucleotides align to TRBD2. The germline V gene encodes CDR1 SGHDT and CDR2 YYEEEE. V dropped 3 bases and J dropped 4; count of bases not matched to a gene: 8. The CDR3 spans 15 residues. The CDR3, as DNA: TGTGCCAGCAGCTCTCAGCGGGATGGATCAGATACGCAGTATTTT. Amino acid sequence: CASSSQRDGSDTQYF.

This clone was seen more than once but under ten times. The chain joins TRBV6-6 to TRBJ1-1; D uncertain. This CDR3 is built from 12 residues. Per germline, CDR1 MNHNY and CDR2 SVGAGI (reference sequence). Trimming pared 6 bases from V and 4 bases from J, leaving 9 bases between. In DNA, the CDR3 is TGTGCCAGCAGCGTGGCGCGCACTGAAGCTTTCTTT. Its protein is CASSVARTEAFF.

The V gene is TRBV7-2, the J gene TRBJ2-7; 9 nucleotides match TRBD2. This CDR3 region has 15 residues. Germline CDR1 SGHTA, CDR2 FQGNSA. Unmatched junction bases numbered 8, after V lost 4 bases and J lost 4 bases. The CDR3 spells CASSSGSGGRYEQYF. Written as DNA, the CDR3 is TGTGCCAGCAGCTCGGGAAGCGGGGGGCGTTACGAGCAGTACTTC.

This rearrangement joins TRBV18 to TRBJ2-7, with D possibly called TRBD1 or TRBD2 (5 bases each). The ends were cut back, 0 bases at V and 7 bases at J, with 10 bases in the middle. This CDR3 region has 13 residues. The V gene's germline CDR1 is KGHSH and CDR2 LQKENI. CDR3: CASSPPGTGEQYF. Here the CDR3 DNA reads TGTGCCAGCTCACCACCCGGGACCGGGGAGCAGTACTTC.

CDR3 residues: CASSSEYGYTF. In nucleotides, the CDR3 is TGCGCCAGCAGCTCAGAATATGGCTACACCTTC. The chain couples TRBV5-1 to TRBJ1-2; no clear D gene. Germline V CDR1 and CDR2: SGHRS, YFSETQ. V shed 3 bases and J shed 5 bases, with 5 bases lying between them. The CDR3 loop spans 11 amino acids.

The chain couples TRBV14 to TRBJ2-7; no clear D. V was trimmed by 0 bases and J by 5 bases, leaving 14 bases between them. Germline V gene sequence: CDR1 SGHDN, CDR2 FVKESK. The CDR3 extends over 15 amino acids. For the CDR3, the DNA is TGTGCCAGCAGCCAAGATATCGTCCCCCAGGACGAGCAGTACTTC. Its protein product is CASSQDIVPQDEQYF.

V usage is TRBV29-1 and J usage is TRBJ1-1; the D gene is possibly TRBD1 (6 bases). The CDR3 sequence is 12 residues long. From germline, CDR1 is SQVTM and CDR2 ANQGSEA. Deletions cut 7 bases from V and 5 bases from J, with 14 bases between. The CDR3 loop is CSATKGGTEAFF. CDR3 nucleotide sequence: TGCAGCGCCACTAAGGGGGGGACTGAAGCTTTCTTT.

V and J are TRBV29-1 and TRBJ2-1; TRBD1 aligns across 8 bases. The CDR3 is made up of 14 amino acids. CDR1 and CDR2 (germline): SQVTM, ANQGSEA. With 6 bases clipped from V and 5 bases from J, the junction kept 9 bases outside the gene matches. Written as DNA, the CDR3 is TGCAGCGTCCCCGGGACAGGAGATCACAATGAGCAGTTCTTC. Amino acids: CSVPGTGDHNEQFF.

This clone was detected only once. This rearrangement joins TRBV11-2 to TRBJ1-3, with TRBD1 matching 8 bases. Losses at the gene ends were 4 bases for V and 7 bases for J; bases not matched to a gene: 6. Germline loops: CDR1 SGHAT, CDR2 FQNNGV. This CDR3 region has 14 residues. The CDR3 spells CASSSDRVSNTIYF. Here the CDR3 DNA reads TGTGCCAGCAGCTCGGACAGGGTCTCGAACACCATATATTTT.

The CDR3 loop reads CASSSSGLAGGHEQFF. The CDR3 DNA reads TGTGCCAGCAGTTCCTCGGGACTAGCGGGAGGCCATGAGCAGTTCTTC. The rearrangement joins TRBV27 to TRBJ2-1; 15 bases are a match to TRBD2. The germline gives CDR1 MNHEY, CDR2 SMNVEV (reference sequence). The CDR3 spans 16 residues. V lost 4 bases, J lost 8 bases, and 6 bases stayed unmatched.

The chain carries TRBV7-9 and TRBJ2-1; 7 bases line up with TRBD1. Trimming took 7 bases from V and 5 from J; bases not matched to a gene: 14. The CDR3 has 16 residues. Germline V CDR1 and CDR2: SEHNR, FQNEAQ (reference sequence). CDR3 in DNA: TGTGCCAGCACCTCACCCGACTTCCAGGGGGACAATGAGCAGTTCTTC. This encodes CASTSPDFQGDNEQFF.

Remarks on this clone: This sample also contains other DNA sequences that code for the same CDR3. The chain recombines TRBV4-1 with TRBJ2-4, with a possible D match to TRBD2 (6 bases). Germline-derived CDR1 and CDR2 are MGHRA and YSYEKL. V lost 4 bases and J 0 bases, leaving 10 bases between the germline ends. This CDR3 comprises 15 residues. CDR3 sequence (DNA): TGCGCCAGCAGCCTATTGGGACTAGCCAAAAACATTCAGTACTTC. This sequence encodes CASSLLGLAKNIQYF.

The chain links TRBV6-1 to TRBJ1-5; D might be TRBD1 (6 bases). Trimming shortened V by 7 bases and J by 4 bases, and 14 bases separated the two germline ends. The CDR3 spans 14 residues. From germline, CDR1 is MNHNS and CDR2 SASEGT. In DNA, the CDR3 is TGTGCCAGCACCCACGGGGGCAGGAATCAGCCCCAGCATTTT. Translated, it gives CASTHGGRNQPQHF.

In nucleotides, the CDR3 is TGTGCCAGCAGCCCGTTTAAAGGACAGAGGTTAAAAGAGACCCAGTACTTC. It is translated as CASSPFKGQRLKETQYF. The chain employs TRBV28 and TRBJ2-5, with D possibly matching TRBD1 (6 bases). V dropped 6 bases and J dropped 3 bases, with 23 bases sitting between them. CDR1 is MDHEN and CDR2 is SYDVKM in the germline V gene. The CDR3 length is 17 residues.

For the CDR3, the DNA is TGTGCCATCGGGGGGTCGCCCTCTGGAAACACCATATATTTT. Amino acid sequence: CAIGGSPSGNTIYF. V is TRBV6-6 and J is TRBJ1-3; D might be TRBD1 (5 bases). This CDR3 spans 14 amino acids. Germline assignment: CDR1 MNHNY and CDR2 SVGAGI (reference sequence). V dropped 10 bases and J dropped 0 bases, with 13 bases sitting between them.

The chain recombines TRBV7-2 with TRBJ2-1; 8 bases align to TRBD2. V lost 5 bases to trimming and J lost 7 bases; unmatched junction nucleotides: 10. This CDR3 comprises 15 residues. Germline V lookup: CDR1 SGHTA, CDR2 FQGNSA. CDR3 DNA sequence: TGTGCCAGCAGCCCCACTAGCGGAGACTTTAATGAGCAGTTCTTC. This encodes CASSPTSGDFNEQFF.

The V gene is TRBV7-2, the J gene TRBJ1-2; D unclear. The V gene lost 0 bases and the J gene lost 8 bases, with 13 bases spanning the gap. The length of the CDR3 is 14 residues. Germline loops: CDR1 SGHTA, CDR2 FQGNSA. The CDR3 spells CASSLARREWGYTF. Here the CDR3 DNA reads TGTGCCAGCAGCTTAGCGCGGAGGGAGTGGGGCTACACCTTC.

The rearrangement uses TRBV5-1 and TRBJ1-2; the D is unclear. From germline, CDR1 is SGHRS and CDR2 YFSETQ. This CDR3 has 15 residues. With 4 bases removed from V and 3 bases from J, the gap between germline ends came to 16 bases. CDR3 sequence (DNA): TGCGCCAGCAGCCCCCGACCATCACGGGACTATGGCTACACCTTC. Its translation is CASSPRPSRDYGYTF.

The chain links TRBV6-5 to TRBJ2-5; no clear D. Trimming took off 6 bases at V and 2 bases at J, with 10 bases between the two ends. Germline V lookup: CDR1 MNHEY, CDR2 SVGAGI. There are 13 residues in the CDR3. In DNA, the CDR3 is TGTGCCAGCAGCTACCGGGCACAAGAGACCCAGTACTTC. This encodes CASSYRAQETQYF.